This T cell receptor (beta chain) was observed in a study of blood T cell repertoires in COVID-19. Across the whole study: Specimens from acute and convalescent COVID-19 originated in the United States, Italy and Spain. Sources were T cells, B-cell-depleted T cells, or PBMCs; the material itself was cDNA or gDNA.

Study processing details: Scientists estimated how many nucleated cells there were by amplifying reference gene primers. TCRdb's copy holds only in-frame clones and misses some; the assay was immunoSEQ multiplex PCR. From that table come the V and J calls and clone size; the DNA was used to work out D and trimming. Of some 370,000 clones listed, approximately 88% are singletons. The TCR comes from a man aged 35 to 55 with acute or convalescent COVID-19. The sequenced material came from peripheral blood.

The CDR3: CASSAPGQGPAFF. DNA for the CDR3: TGTGCCAGCAGCGCCCCGGGACAGGGACCAGCTTTCTTT. The V call is TRBV7-9, the J call TRBJ1-1, with 9 bases that match TRBD1. This CDR3 comprises 13 residues. V gave up 5 bases and J gave up 10 bases; unmatched junction bases: 8. The germline CDR1 and CDR2 sequences are SEHNR and FQNEAQ (reference sequence).